This TCR beta chain was sequenced in a study of blood T cells in healthy people across ages. Next came a second PCR, run for 7 to 11 cycles, which used a sample-barcoded 5' primer along with a J-beta primer mix. TCRdb analysed the 5' RACE reads with MiXCR anew, one entry per CDR3 protein. The sample gives about 930,000 distinct CDR3 sequences, about 28% of which show up once; around 9.6% is in the top ten. Study-level findings and limits: PBMCs that were unsorted prevented a conclusive naive versus antigen-experienced comparison.

Germline assignment: CDR1 SGHTA and CDR2 FQGNSA. This CDR3 region has 14 residues. Germline trimming cut 4 bases from V and 6 bases from J; bases unmatched to any gene: 4. A minimum of 6 micrograms of total RNA was extracted per sample. This clonotype has at least ten counts. As yet, its antigen is unknown. These data were also reused for a study on T cells of mothers and their children.

What was sequenced was blood. This receptor was taken from a woman aged 40 to 49 in good health. V is TRBV7-2 and J is TRBJ2-7, with TRBD2 matching 12 bases. The chain's CDR3 is CASSSSGGAVEQYF. For the CDR3, the DNA is TGTGCCAGCAGCTCTAGCGGGGGGGCGGTCGAGCAGTACTTC.